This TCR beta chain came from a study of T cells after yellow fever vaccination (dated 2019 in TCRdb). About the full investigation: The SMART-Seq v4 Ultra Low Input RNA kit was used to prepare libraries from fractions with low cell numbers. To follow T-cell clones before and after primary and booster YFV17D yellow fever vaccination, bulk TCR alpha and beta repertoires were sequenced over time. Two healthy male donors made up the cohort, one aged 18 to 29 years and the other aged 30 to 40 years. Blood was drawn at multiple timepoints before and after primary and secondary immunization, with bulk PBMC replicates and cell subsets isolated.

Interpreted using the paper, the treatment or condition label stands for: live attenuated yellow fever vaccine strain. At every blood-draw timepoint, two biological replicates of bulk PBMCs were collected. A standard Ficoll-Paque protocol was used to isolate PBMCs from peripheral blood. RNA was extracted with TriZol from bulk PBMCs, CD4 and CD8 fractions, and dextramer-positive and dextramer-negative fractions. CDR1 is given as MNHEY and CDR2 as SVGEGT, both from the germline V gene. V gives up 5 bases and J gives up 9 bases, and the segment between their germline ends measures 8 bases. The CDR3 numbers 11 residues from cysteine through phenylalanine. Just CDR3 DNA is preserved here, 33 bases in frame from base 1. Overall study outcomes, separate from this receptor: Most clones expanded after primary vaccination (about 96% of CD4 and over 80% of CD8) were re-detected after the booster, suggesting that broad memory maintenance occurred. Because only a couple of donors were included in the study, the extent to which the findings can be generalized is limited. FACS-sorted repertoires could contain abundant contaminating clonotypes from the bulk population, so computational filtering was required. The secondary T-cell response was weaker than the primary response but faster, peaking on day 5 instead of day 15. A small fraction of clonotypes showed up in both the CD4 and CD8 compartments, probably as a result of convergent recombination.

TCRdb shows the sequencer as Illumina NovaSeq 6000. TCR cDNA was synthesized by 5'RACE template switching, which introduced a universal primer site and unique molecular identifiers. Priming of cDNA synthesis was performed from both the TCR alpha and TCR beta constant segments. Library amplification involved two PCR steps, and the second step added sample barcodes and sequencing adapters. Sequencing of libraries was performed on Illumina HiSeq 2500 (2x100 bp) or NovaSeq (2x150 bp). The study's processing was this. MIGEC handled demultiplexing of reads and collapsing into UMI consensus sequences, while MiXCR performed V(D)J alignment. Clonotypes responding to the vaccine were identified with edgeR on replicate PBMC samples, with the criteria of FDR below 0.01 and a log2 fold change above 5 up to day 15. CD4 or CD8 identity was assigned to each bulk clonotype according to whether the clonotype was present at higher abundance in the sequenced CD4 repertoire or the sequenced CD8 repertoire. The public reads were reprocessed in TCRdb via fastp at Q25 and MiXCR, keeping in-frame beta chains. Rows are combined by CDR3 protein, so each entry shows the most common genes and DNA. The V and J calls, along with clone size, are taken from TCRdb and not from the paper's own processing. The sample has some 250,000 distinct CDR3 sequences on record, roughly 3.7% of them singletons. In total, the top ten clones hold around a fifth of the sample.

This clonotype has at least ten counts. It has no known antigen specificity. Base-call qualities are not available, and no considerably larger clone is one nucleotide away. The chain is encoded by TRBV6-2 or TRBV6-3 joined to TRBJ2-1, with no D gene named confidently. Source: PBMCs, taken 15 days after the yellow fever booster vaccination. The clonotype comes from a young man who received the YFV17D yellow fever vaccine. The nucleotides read TGTGCCAGCAGTGCCTTCCTTGAGCAGTTCTTC. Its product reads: CASSAFLEQFF.